Shown below are 9 T cell receptor beta chains from a single sample sequenced in a study of blood T cells in healthy people across ages. A second 7 to 11 cycle PCR used barcoded and J-beta primers. In TCRdb, the 5' RACE reads were re-called with MiXCR into one record per CDR3 protein. The sample includes about 1 million distinct CDR3 sequences, more than 40% seen only once; the top ten take approximately 19%. The sequencing input was blood. These receptors were obtained from a woman between 55 and 75 years old in good health.

There are a few counts of this clonotype. This chain links TRBV13 with TRBJ2-1, with D possibly TRBD2 on 5 matching bases. Germline V gene data show CDR1 as PRHDT and CDR2 as FYEKMQ (reference sequence). CDR3 length: 17 residues. Trimming shortened V by 5 bases and J by 0 bases, and 17 bases separated the two germline ends. The CDR3 is CASSPPLAGSSYNEQFF. The CDR3 DNA follows: TGTGCCAGCAGCCCCCCCTTGGCGGGCAGCTCCTACAATGAGCAGTTCTTC.

This clonotype was recorded a few times. This rearrangement joins TRBV2 to TRBJ2-2; TRBD2 matches 9 bases. Germline CDR1 is SNHLY and CDR2 is FYNNEI. The CDR3 is made up of 15 amino acids. V shed 2 bases and J 6 bases; nucleotides not matched to a gene: 4. CDR3 sequence (DNA): TGTGCCAGCAGTGAAAGCCTAGCGGGGTCCGGGGAGCTGTTTTTT. It specifies CASSESLAGSGELFF.

With respect to this clonotype: This may arise from a read error, as a much more abundant clone is one base away. The chain uses TRBV10-3 and TRBJ2-5, with D perhaps TRBD2 (5 bases). The CDR3 loop spans 13 amino acids. The germline V gene encodes CDR1 ENHRY and CDR2 SYGVKD. CDR3 in DNA: TGTGCCACCAGTGAGTCGGGGATGGAGACCCAGTACTTC. Translation: CATSESGMETQYF.

The chain is built from TRBV20-1 and TRBJ2-5; D is possibly TRBD2 (5 bases). This CDR3 has 14 amino acids. The V end was cut by 3 bases, the J end by 7 bases, with 18 bases between. Germline-derived CDR1 and CDR2 are DFQATT and SNEGSKA (reference sequence). The DNA for the CDR3 is TGCAGTGCTAGTCTAACCGGTGATCGGGGGACCCAGTACTTC. It yields the protein CSASLTGDRGTQYF.

This chain links TRBV6-5 with TRBJ2-6; tentatively, D is TRBD1 (5 bases). Trimming took off 3 bases at V and 2 bases at J, with 20 bases between the two ends. Germline CDR1 is MNHEY and CDR2 is SVGAGI. The CDR3 runs 19 residues. This chain's CDR3 is CASSYSRTSSQPGANVLTF. The CDR3 DNA sequence: TGTGCCAGCAGTTATTCACGGACATCTTCCCAACCTGGGGCCAACGTCCTGACTTTC.

This clonotype was counted at least ten times. The genes are TRBV29-1 and TRBJ2-5; TRBD2 aligns across 14 bases. V was clipped by 7 bases and J by 5 bases; unmatched bases: 6. The CDR3 runs 14 residues. In germline, CDR1 is SQVTM, CDR2 ANQGSEA. The CDR3 DNA is TGCAGCGCCGGGACTAGCGGGAGTCCGGAGACCCAGTACTTC. Encoded protein: CSAGTSGSPETQYF.

J is TRBJ2-3 and V is TRBV20-1, with 8 bases aligning to TRBD2. J was trimmed by 0 bases and V by 1 base; bases with no gene match: 3. CDR1 and CDR2 from the germline V gene are DFQATT and SNEGSKA (reference sequence). The CDR3 runs to 15 residues. The CDR3 loop is CSARAGRDSTDTQYF. The CDR3 nucleotides read TGCAGTGCTAGAGCCGGGAGGGACAGCACAGATACGCAGTATTTT.

This clonotype appeared a few times. This chain uses TRBV20-1 with TRBJ2-1; D is uncertain. The CDR3 spans 14 residues. Trimming cost V 2 bases and J 0 bases, with 8 bases left between them. In germline, CDR1 is DFQATT, CDR2 SNEGSKA (reference sequence). In DNA form, the CDR3 reads TGCAGTGCTAGAACGGAGAGCTCCTACAATGAGCAGTTCTTC. Translation gives CSARTESSYNEQFF.

V gene TRBV9 combines with J gene TRBJ2-7; 12 bases are shared with TRBD2. Trimming cost V 0 bases and J 4 bases; bases outside gene matches: 5. This CDR3 has 16 amino acids. Germline CDR1 and CDR2: SGDLS and YYNGEE. The CDR3 region has the DNA TGTGCCAGCAGCGTAGCGACTAGCGGGAGCGGATACGAGCAGTACTTC. It encodes CASSVATSGSGYEQYF.